These T cell receptor beta chains were read from a single sample in a study of chemoradiotherapy in HPV16-positive cancers. TCRdb's table, derived via immunoSEQ multiplex PCR, lists solely in-frame clones and lacks some. This sample has some 980 clones; 94% occur once, and the top ten carry about 4.5%. Sequenced material: tumor tissue, taken from a patient who underwent chemoradiotherapy. The receptor set was obtained from a human donor with HPV-associated anogenital cancer. The CDR3 runs from the conserved cysteine through the conserved F or W. The D gene is left open where the match is weak. Size values are once, few and many counts, or a class for expanded clones, and some rows have none.

CDR3: CASSEEGGNQPQHF; DNA: TGTGCCAGCAGTGAAGAGGGGGGCAATCAGCCCCAGCATTTT; size: -; J: TRBJ1-5; V: TRBV6-1; D: -
CDR3: CAWTGGGAERAPNYGYTF; DNA: TGTGCCTGGACGGGCGGGGGCGCCGAACGGGCGCCGAACTATGGCTACACCTTC; size: -; J: TRBJ1-2; V: TRBV30; D: -
CDR3: CASSLSGGLIHEQYF; DNA: TGTGCCAGCAGTTTATCCGGGGGGCTCATCCACGAGCAGTACTTC; size: -; J: TRBJ2-7; V: TRBV28; D: -
CDR3: CASSPGTGDSYTF; DNA: TGTGCCAGCTCACCAGGGACAGGGGACTCCTACACCTTC; size: -; J: TRBJ1-2; V: TRBV18; D: TRBD1
CDR3: CASSEQIIPLHF; DNA: TGTGCCAGCAGTGAACAGATTATACCCCTCCACTTT; size: -; J: TRBJ1-6; V: TRBV2; D: -
CDR3: CASRLGQPGSYEQYF; DNA: TGTGCCAGCAGGTTAGGACAGCCGGGGTCCTACGAGCAGTACTTC; size: -; J: TRBJ2-7; V: TRBV2; D: -
CDR3: CASSLRGNNYGYTF; DNA: TGTGCCAGCAGTTTACGGGGCAATAACTATGGCTACACCTTC; size: -; J: TRBJ1-2; V: TRBV28; D: -
CDR3: CAWSVLMGREQYF; DNA: TGTGCCTGGAGTGTATTAATGGGCCGCGAGCAGTACTTC; size: -; J: TRBJ2-7; V: TRBV30; D: -
CDR3: CASSSVGLEQFF; DNA: TGTGCCAGCAGCTCGGTGGGGCTTGAGCAGTTCTTC; size: -; J: TRBJ2-1; V: TRBV7-6; D: -
CDR3: CASSEGGVREKLFF; DNA: TGTGCCAGCAGTGAGGGGGGGGTACGTGAAAAACTGTTTTTT; size: once; J: TRBJ1-4; V: TRBV25-1; D: -
CDR3: CASSQVGGLQPQHF; DNA: TGCGCCAGCAGCCAAGTCGGAGGTCTTCAGCCCCAGCATTTT; size: -; J: TRBJ1-5; V: TRBV4-1; D: -
CDR3: CTSSPLMSGIDEKLFF; DNA: TGCACCAGCAGCCCCCTAATGTCCGGGATTGATGAAAAACTGTTTTTT; size: -; J: TRBJ1-4; V: TRBV1; D: -
CDR3: CASSLTLDSTGANVLTF; DNA: TGTGCCAGCAGCTTGACTTTGGACAGCACTGGGGCCAACGTCCTGACTTTC; size: -; J: TRBJ2-6; V: TRBV5-5; D: -
CDR3: CASSISQGALNEKLFF; DNA: TGTGCCAGCAGCATATCACAGGGGGCACTTAATGAAAAACTGTTTTTT; size: -; J: TRBJ1-4; V: TRBV5-4; D: TRBD1
CDR3: CSVVMPPGNTGELFF; DNA: TGCAGCGTTGTGATGCCACCCGGGAACACCGGGGAGCTGTTTTTT; size: -; J: TRBJ2-2; V: TRBV29-1; D: -
CDR3: CASSYSGNEAFF; DNA: TGTGCCAGCAGTTACTCGGGGAATGAAGCTTTCTTT; size: -; J: TRBJ1-1; V: TRBV6-5; D: -
CDR3: CASSLTEKLFF; DNA: TGTGCCAGCAGCTTAACAGAAAAACTGTTTTTT; size: -; J: TRBJ1-4; V: TRBV7-3; D: -
CDR3: CASGLLPGLAGTGELFF; DNA: TGTGCTAGTGGTTTGCTACCGGGACTAGCGGGCACCGGGGAGCTGTTTTTT; size: -; J: TRBJ2-2; V: TRBV12-5; D: TRBD2
CDR3: CATSRPLGLGGYTF; DNA: TGTGCCACCAGCAGACCTCTAGGGCTGGGGGGCTACACCTTC; size: -; J: TRBJ1-2; V: TRBV15; D: -
CDR3: CASSFKDRGSGNTIYF; DNA: TGTGCCAGCAGCTTTAAGGACAGGGGGTCCGGAAACACCATATATTTT; size: -; J: TRBJ1-3; V: TRBV5-4; D: TRBD1
CDR3: CASSPGRGETQYF; DNA: TGTGCCAGCAGCCCCGGGAGGGGAGAGACCCAGTACTTC; size: -; J: TRBJ2-5; V: TRBV7-7; D: TRBD2
CDR3: CASSPPSGGNTGELFF; DNA: TGTGCCAGCAGCCCCCCTAGCGGGGGGAACACCGGGGAGCTGTTTTTT; size: once; J: TRBJ2-2; V: TRBV7-3; D: TRBD2
CDR3: CASHNREYDEKLFF; DNA: TGCGCCAGCCATAACCGGGAGTATGATGAAAAACTGTTTTTT; size: -; J: TRBJ1-4; V: TRBV10-1; D: -
CDR3: CASSLGLWSNEQFF; DNA: TGTGCCAGCAGTTTAGGTCTTTGGTCCAATGAGCAGTTCTTC; size: -; J: TRBJ2-1; V: TRBV27; D: -
CDR3: CASRPSGQVLSLFF; DNA: TGTGCCAGTAGACCGTCGGGACAGGTCTTATCACTGTTTTTT; size: -; J: TRBJ1-4; V: TRBV19; D: TRBD1
CDR3: CASSPLSESNIQYF; DNA: TGTGCCAGCAGTCCTCTTTCTGAATCAAACATTCAGTACTTC; size: -; J: TRBJ2-4; V: TRBV27; D: -
CDR3: CASALPGSAFF; DNA: TGTGCTAGTGCCCTACCCGGGAGTGCTTTCTTT; size: -; J: TRBJ1-1; V: TRBV12-5; D: -
CDR3: CASSLAKGWTTNEKLFF; DNA: TGTGCCAGCAGCTTGGCAAAGGGGTGGACAACTAATGAAAAACTGTTTTTT; size: -; J: TRBJ1-4; V: TRBV5-6; D: -
CDR3: CASSGGTSGLTDTQYF; DNA: TGTGCCAGCAGCGGCGGGACTAGCGGCTTAACAGATACGCAGTATTTT; size: -; J: TRBJ2-3; V: TRBV9; D: TRBD2
CDR3: CASSRWDSISSYNSPLHF; DNA: TGTGCCAGTAGTCGTTGGGACAGTATAAGCTCCTATAATTCACCCCTCCACTTT; size: once; J: TRBJ1-6; V: TRBV19; D: TRBD1
CDR3: CSASLAYGYTF; DNA: TGCAGTGCTAGTCTAGCCTATGGCTACACCTTC; size: -; J: TRBJ1-2; V: TRBV20-1; D: -
CDR3: CAWSRGGYPEQFF; DNA: TGTGCCTGGAGTCGTGGGGGGTATCCTGAGCAGTTCTTC; size: -; J: TRBJ2-1; V: TRBV30; D: -
CDR3: CASSVDDSNYGYTF; DNA: TGTGCCAGCAGCGTAGATGACTCTAACTATGGCTACACCTTC; size: -; J: TRBJ1-2; V: TRBV9; D: -
CDR3: CASSFGQGRTEAFF; DNA: TGTGCCAGTAGTTTCGGACAGGGTCGGACTGAAGCTTTCTTT; size: -; J: TRBJ1-1; V: TRBV19; D: TRBD1
CDR3: CASSLQGEGYDTEAFF; DNA: TGTGCCAGCAGCCTCCAGGGTGAGGGCTATGACACTGAAGCTTTCTTT; size: -; J: TRBJ1-1; V: TRBV5-6; D: -
CDR3: CASSHLTGANTEAFF; DNA: TGTGCCAGCAGCCACCTGACAGGGGCTAACACTGAAGCTTTCTTT; size: -; J: TRBJ1-1; V: TRBV14; D: TRBD1
CDR3: CASSPGSLAGAPGNEQFF; DNA: TGTGCCAGCAGCCCCGGATCGTTGGCGGGGGCTCCGGGGAATGAGCAGTTCTTC; size: -; J: TRBJ2-1; V: TRBV7-3; D: -
CDR3: CAWSLQSNQPQHF; DNA: TGTGCCTGGAGTCTGCAGAGCAATCAGCCCCAGCATTTT; size: -; J: TRBJ1-5; V: TRBV30; D: -
CDR3: CASDPLGGGTDTQYF; DNA: TGCGCCAGCGACCCCCTCGGCGGGGGGACAGATACGCAGTATTTT; size: -; J: TRBJ2-3; V: TRBV5-1; D: TRBD2
CDR3: CASSPRTARAGTEAFF; DNA: TGCGCCAGCAGCCCGAGGACCGCCCGGGCGGGCACTGAAGCTTTCTTT; size: -; J: TRBJ1-1; V: TRBV4-1; D: -
CDR3: CSVGDSVNYGYTF; DNA: TGCAGCGTTGGGGACAGCGTTAACTATGGCTACACCTTC; size: once; J: TRBJ1-2; V: TRBV29-1; D: TRBD1
CDR3: CASSFPQETQYF; DNA: TGTGCCAGCAGCTTCCCCCAAGAGACCCAGTACTTC; size: -; J: TRBJ2-5; V: TRBV5-4; D: -